The next 17 T cell receptor beta chains were all read from a single sample in a study of shared clonotypes between healthy human individuals. Only in-frame clones appear in the TCRdb table, and some are missing; sequencing was by immunoSEQ multiplex PCR. The table has roughly 2.4 million clones, approximately 96% seen once. Sample: naive CD4+ T cells sorted from blood. Subset meaning: CD45RA+ positively selected. These receptors all come from a man younger than 30 in good health.

The genes are TRBV1 and TRBJ2-7; the table gives TRBD1 as D, unverified against the DNA. TRBV1 counts as a pseudogene. This CDR3 spans 16 amino acids. CDR3 region: CTSSQGQGPQNYEQYF. For the CDR3, the DNA is TGCACCAGCAGCCAAGGGCAGGGGCCCCAAAACTACGAGCAGTACTTC.

A note on this clone: This specimen includes other DNA sequences encoding the same CDR3. The chain has TRBV5-1 and TRBJ2-5; a possible D gene is TRBD2 (5 bases). CDR3 size: 14 residues. Germline CDR1 SGHRS, CDR2 YFSETQ. V lost 0 bases and J lost 2, with 8 bases in between. The CDR3 DNA follows: TGCGCCAGCAGCTTGGGGTCGGGGCAAGAGACCCAGTACTTC. Translating gives CASSLGSGQETQYF.

The chain uses TRBV5-1 and TRBJ1-2, with D possibly matching TRBD1 (6 bases). Per the germline V gene, CDR1 is SGHRS and CDR2 is YFSETQ. Trimming cost V 4 bases and J 1 base, with 14 bases left between them. The CDR3 consists of 15 residues. The CDR3: CASSHGRGNNYGYTF. In DNA form, the CDR3 reads TGCGCCAGCAGCCACGGAAGGGGGAATAACTATGGCTACACCTTC.

About this clone: This CDR3 is also generated by other DNA sequences in the sample. The V call is TRBV11-2, the J call TRBJ2-5, with 8 bases identical to TRBD1. The CDR3 has 14 amino acids. V shed 1 base and J 5 bases; nucleotides not matched to a gene: 3. Per the germline V gene, CDR1 is SGHAT and CDR2 is FQNNGV. CDR3 sequence reads: CASSLGQGRETQYF. The CDR3 region has the DNA TGTGCCAGCAGCTTAGGACAGGGGCGGGAGACCCAGTACTTC.

The chain joins TRBV2 to TRBJ2-5; 13 nucleotides agree with TRBD2. Losses at the gene ends were 4 bases for V and 3 bases for J; bases not matched to a gene: 2. The CDR3 sequence is 15 residues long. CDR1 and CDR2 from the germline V gene are SNHLY and FYNNEI. As DNA, the CDR3 is TGTGCCAGCAGTGGGACTAGCGGGGGCAAAGAGACCCAGTACTTC. It yields the protein CASSGTSGGKETQYF.

The chain joins TRBV28 to TRBJ1-3; D uncertain. The ends were cut back, 3 bases at V and 5 bases at J, with 11 bases in the middle. Germline V gene data show CDR1 as MDHEN and CDR2 as SYDVKM. This CDR3 spans 14 amino acids. The CDR3 spells CASSLTADRNTIYF. In nucleotides, the CDR3 is TGTGCCAGCAGTTTGACGGCAGACCGAAACACCATATATTTT.

As for this clone: Different DNA sequences within this sample yield the same CDR3. The chain carries TRBV7-2 and TRBJ1-5; unclear D gene. The CDR3 is made up of 15 amino acids. The germline gives CDR1 SGHTA, CDR2 FQGNSA. The V and J ends lost 1 base and 0 bases respectively, with 7 bases between them. The CDR3 DNA follows: TGTGCCAGCAGCTTAGAAGCTTATAGCAATCAGCCCCAGCATTTT. This gives the protein CASSLEAYSNQPQHF.

On this clone: The same CDR3 can be traced to other DNA sequences in this sample. The genes are TRBV11-2 and TRBJ2-3; 10 bases are a match to TRBD2. The CDR3 spans 13 residues. Germline values: CDR1 SGHAT, CDR2 FQNNGV. V shed 5 bases and J 6 bases; nucleotides not matched to a gene: 2. The CDR3 sequence: CASSRGLADTQYF. DNA of the CDR3: TGTGCCAGCAGCAGGGGACTAGCGGATACGCAGTATTTT.

This sequence joins TRBV5-4 and TRBJ2-1; TRBD1 matches at 7 bases. V dropped 1 base and J dropped 5; count of bases not matched to a gene: 6. The length of the CDR3 is 15 residues. Germline V CDR1 and CDR2: SGHNT, YYREEE (reference sequence). The CDR3 bases are TGTGCCAGCAGCTTGATCAGGGGGAACCACAATGAGCAGTTCTTC. Translating it yields CASSLIRGNHNEQFF.

The J gene is TRBJ2-7, the V gene TRBV19; D might be TRBD2 (6 bases). CDR3 length: 12 residues. Trimming cost V 5 bases and J 10 bases, with 15 bases left between them. CDR1 is LNHDA and CDR2 is SQIVND in the germline V gene (reference sequence). CDR3 sequence reads: CASSDRTGVQYF. Written as DNA, the CDR3 is TGTGCCAGTAGTGATAGAACGGGAGTCCAGTACTTC.

V usage is TRBV6-6 and J usage is TRBJ1-1; D call uncertain. Germline values: CDR1 MNHNY, CDR2 SVGAGI (reference sequence). Trimming shortened V by 6 bases and J by 1 base, and 9 bases separated the two germline ends. This CDR3 is built from 13 residues. The CDR3 protein is CASRRVPNTEAFF. The CDR3 bases are TGTGCCAGCAGACGGGTACCGAACACTGAAGCTTTCTTT.

V usage is TRBV10-2 and J usage is TRBJ1-5; possible D gene TRBD1, 5 bases. Germline lookup yields CDR1 WSHSY and CDR2 SAAADI. This CDR3 has 14 residues. Trimming pared 3 bases from V and 6 bases from J, leaving 12 bases between. CDR3 sequence reads: CASSDREAVQPQHF. The DNA for the CDR3 is TGCGCCAGCAGTGACAGGGAAGCAGTTCAGCCCCAGCATTTT.

This clone is a singleton in its sample. V gene TRBV18 combines with J gene TRBJ2-3; D is ambiguous. V lost 1 base and J lost 5, with 7 bases in between. CDR3 length: 13 amino acids. Germline V lookup: CDR1 KGHSH, CDR2 LQKENI. The chain's CDR3 is CASSPQIEDTQYF. CDR3 bases: TGTGCCAGCTCACCACAGATCGAAGATACGCAGTATTTT.

The chain is built from TRBV11-2 and TRBJ1-3; D is uncertain. The CDR3 contains 13 residues. Between the trimmed V and J ends, which lost 5 bases and 2 bases, there was a span of 7 bases. The germline V gene encodes CDR1 SGHAT and CDR2 FQNNGV. The CDR3 reads CASSQEAGNTIYF. Here the CDR3 DNA reads TGTGCCAGCAGCCAGGAGGCTGGAAACACCATATATTTT.

The chain is built from TRBV7-9 and TRBJ1-2; a possible D gene is TRBD1 (5 bases). Germline CDR1 reads SEHNR; CDR2 reads FQNEAQ (reference sequence). Between the trimmed V and J ends, which lost 2 bases and 1 base, there was a span of 8 bases. The CDR3 loop spans 14 amino acids. This chain's CDR3 is CASSLLGDNYGYTF. The CDR3 bases are TGTGCCAGCAGCTTATTAGGGGATAACTATGGCTACACCTTC.

This clone was seen a single time. The chain couples TRBV6-5 to TRBJ2-7; D not certain. Germline CDR1 and CDR2: MNHEY and SVGAGI. The V end was cut by 2 bases, the J end by 6 bases, with 5 bases between. The CDR3 is made up of 11 amino acids. This CDR3 is CASSYKSEQYF. The CDR3, as DNA: TGTGCCAGCAGTTACAAGTCCGAGCAGTACTTC.

The rearrangement uses TRBV13 and TRBJ2-1; 11 bases align to TRBD2. V gave up 4 bases and J gave up 10 bases; unmatched junction bases: 12. The CDR3 length is 16 residues. Germline assignment: CDR1 PRHDT and CDR2 FYEKMQ (reference sequence). This CDR3 reads CASSYRLAGSSGEQFF. In DNA form, the CDR3 reads TGTGCCAGCAGCTACAGACTAGCGGGATCTTCGGGAGAGCAGTTCTTC.